This record covers a single T cell receptor (beta chain). Its antigen remains unidentified. V was shortened by 6 bases and J by 1 base, with 17 bases between the two germline ends. Germline V CDR1 and CDR2: DFQATT, SNEGSKA (reference sequence). This CDR3 contains 15 residues. These data belong to a study of response to subunit inactivated influenza vaccine. MiXCR, run by TCRdb on the RT-PCR reads, gives a single entry per CDR3 protein. In the table there are some 500,000 distinct CDR3 sequences, roughly 13% of which are singletons. Findings of the study overall: Each seasonal influenza vaccination, the authors suggested, recruits few new T cells.

The clonotype comes from a man aged 45-65 years who received an inactivated influenza vaccine. Sequencing was performed on PBMCs from blood, taken about 40 days after vaccination. This chain links TRBV20-1 with TRBJ2-3; tentative D call: TRBD2 (6 bases). The CDR3 reads CSARRGATRTDTQYF. The CDR3 DNA is TGCAGTGCCCGCCGCGGGGCAACCCGCACAGATACGCAGTATTTT.